The sample holds a few counts of the clone carrying this T cell receptor (beta chain). Antigen specificity is unknown. The CDR3 spans 13 residues. With 2 bases removed from V and 2 bases from J, the gap between germline ends came to 7 bases. Germline V gene data show CDR1 as GTSNPN and CDR2 as SVGIG (reference sequence). These data belong to a study of PD-1 blockade in classical Hodgkin lymphoma. Study-wide points: Why repertoires differed is undefined; disease activity or prior therapy possibly contributed. The diversity seen at baseline in complete responders resembled that of newly diagnosed patients. When set against healthy donors, newly diagnosed patients were reported to show lower baseline TCR diversity.

Noted time point: cycle 4 day 1 (C4D1), after around six weeks of nivolumab. Every patient relapsed after autologous stem cell transplantation, and brentuximab vedotin exposure varied. The table came from immunoSEQ multiplex PCR; TCRdb's copy has only in-frame clones and leaves some out. Altogether approximately 44,000 clones are present, around 64% being singletons, with the ten largest covering about 3.1%. The V gene is TRBV30, the J gene TRBJ2-1, with D hard to call. The sequencing used peripheral blood mononuclear cells (PBMCs), collected before the fourth cycle of nivolumab. The clonotype originates from a human donor with classical Hodgkin lymphoma. The CDR3 here is CAWSRGTYNEQFF. CDR3 in DNA: TGTGCCTGGAGTCGCGGTACCTACAATGAGCAGTTCTTC.